This T cell receptor beta chain was recorded in a study of CD8+ T cells in alopecia areata. V shed 1 base and J shed 0 bases, with 13 bases lying between them. CDR1 is MGHRA and CDR2 is YSYEKL in the germline V gene. The CDR3 length is 16 residues. Sequencing relied on a cDNA template that was reverse transcribed from extracted RNA. Data came from immunoSEQ multiplex PCR; TCRdb stores just in-frame clones and leaves some out. The repertoire holds about 160,000 clones, with over 70% as singletons. Patients with alopecia areata provided lesional scalp punch biopsies as well as peripheral blood. The researchers isolated CD4+ and CD8+ T cells from PBMCs by sorting. Study-wide findings and caveats: Against the mouse data, patients shared TCRs less clearly, possibly for HLA reasons. Affected lesional scalp, above all in alopecia totalis/universalis, was more clonal than normal scalp.

In regard to this clone: Its specificity is unknown.

The TCR comes from a human donor with alopecia areata. The sample here was CD8+ T cells sorted from blood, taken at week 0. J is TRBJ2-7 and V is TRBV4-1; no firm D call. The CDR3 DNA follows: TGCGCCAGCAGCCAAGTGGAACCACCGTCCTCCTACGAGCAGTACTTC. Its translation: CASSQVEPPSSYEQYF.